The subject of this entry is one T cell receptor (beta chain). Antigen specificity is unknown. CDR1 and CDR2 from the germline V gene are MNHEY and SMNVEV (reference sequence). Trimming left V 3 bases short and J 4 bases short, with 9 bases between. The CDR3 runs 13 residues. Clones were read by immunoSEQ multiplex PCR, and TCRdb kept only the in-frame ones, dropping some. The sample contains 300,000 to 350,000 clones, approximately 90% of which appear only once. The sample comes from a study of Ad26.COV2.S vaccination and SARS-CoV-2 variants. Study-wide points: The placebo group had lower spike-specific TCR breadth than the vaccine recipients did. Substantial response breadth was reportedly seen for spike-specific CD8+ and CD4+ T cells after vaccination. Total responses of T cells may have been underestimated by the analyses of TCR breadth and depth.

Described treatment: some 20 received Ad26.COV2.S at low or high dose, single or two shots; five or six received placebo; per-sample allocation not given. Repertoires come from day 63 after the first vaccine or placebo injection. Here the sequenced sample was peripheral blood, taken in a trial of Ad26.COV2.S vaccine versus placebo. The sequence came from a person between 18 and 65 years old who received the Ad26.COV2.S COVID-19 vaccine or a placebo. The V call is TRBV27, the J call TRBJ1-2; D not certain. The CDR3 reads CASSFSAFYGYTF. The DNA for the CDR3 is TGTGCCAGCAGTTTTTCCGCATTCTATGGCTACACCTTC.